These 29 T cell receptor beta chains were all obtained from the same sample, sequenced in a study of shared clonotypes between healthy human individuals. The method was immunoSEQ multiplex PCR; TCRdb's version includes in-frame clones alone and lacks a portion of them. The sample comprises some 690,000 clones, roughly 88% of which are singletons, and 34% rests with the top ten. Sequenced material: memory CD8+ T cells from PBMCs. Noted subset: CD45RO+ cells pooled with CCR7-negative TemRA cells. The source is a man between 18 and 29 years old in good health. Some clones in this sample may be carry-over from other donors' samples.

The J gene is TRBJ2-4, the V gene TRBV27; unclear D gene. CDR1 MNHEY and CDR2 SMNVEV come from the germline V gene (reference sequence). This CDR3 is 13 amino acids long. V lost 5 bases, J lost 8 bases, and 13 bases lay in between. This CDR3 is CASSPLPRDIQYF. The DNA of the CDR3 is TGTGCCAGCAGTCCACTACCTCGGGACATTCAGTACTTC.

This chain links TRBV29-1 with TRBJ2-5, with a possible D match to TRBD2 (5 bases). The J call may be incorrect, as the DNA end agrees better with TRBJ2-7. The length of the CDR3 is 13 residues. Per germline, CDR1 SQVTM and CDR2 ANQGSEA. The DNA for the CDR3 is TGCAGCGCCGGGGTAGTTGGGGCCTACGAGCAGTACTTC. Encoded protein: CSAGVVGAYEQYF.

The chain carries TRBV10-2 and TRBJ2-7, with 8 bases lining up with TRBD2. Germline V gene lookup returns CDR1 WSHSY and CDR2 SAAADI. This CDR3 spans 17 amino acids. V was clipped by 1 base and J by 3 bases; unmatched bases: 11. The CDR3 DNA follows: TGCGCCAGCAGTGAGTTTTCTTCCAGCGGGAGTTTCTACGAGCAGTACTTC. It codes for CASSEFSSSGSFYEQYF.

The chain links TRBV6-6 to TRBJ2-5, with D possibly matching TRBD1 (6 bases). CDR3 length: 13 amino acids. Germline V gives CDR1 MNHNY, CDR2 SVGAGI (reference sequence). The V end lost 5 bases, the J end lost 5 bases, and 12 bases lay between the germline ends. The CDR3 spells CASSLRGWETQYF. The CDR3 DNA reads TGTGCCAGCAGTCTCAGGGGTTGGGAGACCCAGTACTTC.

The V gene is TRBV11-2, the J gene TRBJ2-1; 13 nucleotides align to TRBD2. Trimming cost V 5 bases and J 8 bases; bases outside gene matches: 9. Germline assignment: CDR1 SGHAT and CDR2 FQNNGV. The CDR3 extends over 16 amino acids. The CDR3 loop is CASSARTSGRIYEQFF. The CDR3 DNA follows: TGTGCCAGCAGCGCCCGGACTAGCGGGAGAATATATGAGCAGTTCTTC.

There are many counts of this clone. The DNA of the CDR3 is TGCGCCAGCAGCTTGGACGACAGGGGTCCCATGACAGATACGCAGTATTTT. It is translated as CASSLDDRGPMTDTQYF. V gene TRBV5-1 combines with J gene TRBJ2-3, with TRBD1 matching over 8 bases. The V gene's germline CDR1 is SGHRS and CDR2 YFSETQ. The V gene end was trimmed by 0 bases and the J gene end by 3 bases; junction bases not matched to a gene: 9. The CDR3 loop spans 17 amino acids.

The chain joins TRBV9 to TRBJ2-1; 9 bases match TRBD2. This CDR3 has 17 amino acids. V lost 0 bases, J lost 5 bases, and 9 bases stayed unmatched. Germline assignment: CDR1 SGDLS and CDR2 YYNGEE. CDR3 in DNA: TGTGCCAGCAGCGTAGTGGGGAGGTTAGCGGGAGACAATGAGCAGTTCTTC. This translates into CASSVVGRLAGDNEQFF. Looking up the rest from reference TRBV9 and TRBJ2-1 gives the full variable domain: DSGVTQTPKHLITATGQRVTLRCSPRSGDLSVYWYQQSLDQGLQFLIQYYNGEERAKGNILERFSAQQFPDLHSELNLSSLELGDSALYFCASSVVGRLAGDNEQFFGPGTRLTVL.

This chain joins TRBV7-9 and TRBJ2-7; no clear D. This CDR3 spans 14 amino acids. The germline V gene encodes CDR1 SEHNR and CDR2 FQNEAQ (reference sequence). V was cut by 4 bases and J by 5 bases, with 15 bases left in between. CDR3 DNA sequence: TGTGCCAGCAGCTCTCCCTGGGTGGGCCACGAGCAGTACTTC. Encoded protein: CASSSPWVGHEQYF.

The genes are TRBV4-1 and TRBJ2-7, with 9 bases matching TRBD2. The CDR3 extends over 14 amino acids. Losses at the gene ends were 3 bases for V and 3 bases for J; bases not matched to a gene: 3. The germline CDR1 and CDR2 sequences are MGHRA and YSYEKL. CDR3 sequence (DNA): TGCGCCAGCAGCCACCATAGCGGGAGCTACGAGCAGTACTTC. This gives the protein CASSHHSGSYEQYF.

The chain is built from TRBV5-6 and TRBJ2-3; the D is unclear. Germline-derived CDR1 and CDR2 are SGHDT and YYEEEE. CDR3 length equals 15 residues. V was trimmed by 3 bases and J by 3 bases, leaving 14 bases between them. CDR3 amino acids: CASSSMGFGTDTQYF. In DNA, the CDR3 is TGTGCCAGCAGCTCCATGGGGTTCGGTACAGATACGCAGTATTTT.

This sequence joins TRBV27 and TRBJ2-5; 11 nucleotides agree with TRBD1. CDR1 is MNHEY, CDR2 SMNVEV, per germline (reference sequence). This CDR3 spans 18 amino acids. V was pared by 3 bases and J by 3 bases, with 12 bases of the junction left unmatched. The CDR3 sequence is CASSFLSPGQGDEETQYF. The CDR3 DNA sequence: TGTGCCAGCAGTTTCTTATCCCCGGGACAGGGGGACGAAGAGACCCAGTACTTC.

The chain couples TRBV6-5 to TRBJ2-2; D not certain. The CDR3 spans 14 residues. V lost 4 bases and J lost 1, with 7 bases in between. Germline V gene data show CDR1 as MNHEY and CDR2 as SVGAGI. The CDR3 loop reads CASSFRGNTGELFF. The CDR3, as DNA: TGTGCCAGCAGTTTCCGAGGGAACACCGGGGAGCTGTTTTTT.

The CDR3 DNA reads as TGTGCCAGCAGCTTAAGAGGGGGCCCCCAGGCAGGGACCCAGTACTTC. Encoded protein: CASSLRGGPQAGTQYF. The chain has TRBV7-3 and TRBJ2-5; 7 bases are a match to TRBD1. This CDR3 comprises 16 residues. Germline V gives CDR1 SGHTA, CDR2 FQGTGA. With V trimmed by 1 base and J by 7 bases, 12 bases remained unmatched.

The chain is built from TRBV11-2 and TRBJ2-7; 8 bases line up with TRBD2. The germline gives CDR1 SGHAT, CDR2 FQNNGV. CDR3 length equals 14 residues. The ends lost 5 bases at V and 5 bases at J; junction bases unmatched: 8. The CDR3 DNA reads TGTGCCAGCAGCCTTGGCGGGAGGTTCCACGAGCAGTACTTC. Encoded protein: CASSLGGRFHEQYF.

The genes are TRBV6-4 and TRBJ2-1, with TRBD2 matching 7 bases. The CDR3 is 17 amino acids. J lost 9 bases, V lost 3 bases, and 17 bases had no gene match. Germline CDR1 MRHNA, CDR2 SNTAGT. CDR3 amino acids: CASSEDWAAGFLSEQFF. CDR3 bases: TGTGCCAGCAGTGAAGATTGGGCAGCGGGATTTCTTAGTGAGCAGTTCTTC.

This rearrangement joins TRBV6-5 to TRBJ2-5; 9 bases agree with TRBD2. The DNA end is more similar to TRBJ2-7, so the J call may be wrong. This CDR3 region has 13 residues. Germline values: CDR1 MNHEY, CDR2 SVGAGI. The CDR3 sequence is CASRQRGAYEQYF. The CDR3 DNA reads TGTGCCAGCAGGCAGCGGGGGGCCTACGAGCAGTACTTC.

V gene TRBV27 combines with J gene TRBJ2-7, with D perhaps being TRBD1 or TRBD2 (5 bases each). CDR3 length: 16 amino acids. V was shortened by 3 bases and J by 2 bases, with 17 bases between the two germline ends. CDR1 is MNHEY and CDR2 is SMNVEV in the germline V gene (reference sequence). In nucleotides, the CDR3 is TGTGCCAGCAGTTTTGGCTTCGGGACGGAAGCCTACGAGCAGTACTTC. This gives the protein CASSFGFGTEAYEQYF.

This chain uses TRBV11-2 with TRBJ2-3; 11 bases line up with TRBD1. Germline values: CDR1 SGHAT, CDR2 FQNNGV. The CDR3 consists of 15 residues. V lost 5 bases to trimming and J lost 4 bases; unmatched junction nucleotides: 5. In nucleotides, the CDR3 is TGTGCCAGCAGCCGGGGACAGGGGGTCGCAGATACGCAGTATTTT. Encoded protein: CASSRGQGVADTQYF.

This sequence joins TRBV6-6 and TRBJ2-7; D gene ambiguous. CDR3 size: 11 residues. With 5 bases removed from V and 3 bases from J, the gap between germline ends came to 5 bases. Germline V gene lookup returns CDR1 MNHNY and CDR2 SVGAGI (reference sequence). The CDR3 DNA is TGTGCCAGCAGTCTCAACTACGAGCAGTACTTC. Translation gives CASSLNYEQYF.

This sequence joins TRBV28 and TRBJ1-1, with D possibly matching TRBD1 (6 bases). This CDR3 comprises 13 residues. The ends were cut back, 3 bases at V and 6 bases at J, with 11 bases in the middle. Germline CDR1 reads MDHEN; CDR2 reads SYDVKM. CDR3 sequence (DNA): TGTGCCAGCAGTTTTAGGGGGGTTGCTGAAGCTTTCTTT. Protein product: CASSFRGVAEAFF.

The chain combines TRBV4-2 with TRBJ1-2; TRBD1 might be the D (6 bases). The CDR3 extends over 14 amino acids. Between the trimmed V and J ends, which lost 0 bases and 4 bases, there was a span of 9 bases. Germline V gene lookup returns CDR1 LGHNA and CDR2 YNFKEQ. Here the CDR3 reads CASSQDRGLYGYTF. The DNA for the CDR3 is TGTGCCAGCAGCCAAGACAGGGGCCTCTATGGCTACACCTTC.

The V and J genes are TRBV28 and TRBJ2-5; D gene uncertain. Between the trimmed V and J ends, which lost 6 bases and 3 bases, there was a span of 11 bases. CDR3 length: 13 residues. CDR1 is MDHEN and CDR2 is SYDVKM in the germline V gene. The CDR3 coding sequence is TGTGCCAGCAGAACGCATTTGGAAGAGACCCAGTACTTC. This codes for CASRTHLEETQYF.

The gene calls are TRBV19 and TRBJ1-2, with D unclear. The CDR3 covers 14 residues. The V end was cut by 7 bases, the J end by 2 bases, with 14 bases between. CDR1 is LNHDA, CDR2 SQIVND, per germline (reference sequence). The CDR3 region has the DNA TGTGCCAGTAAACCCGCCGGGGTCAACTATGGCTACACCTTC. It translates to CASKPAGVNYGYTF.

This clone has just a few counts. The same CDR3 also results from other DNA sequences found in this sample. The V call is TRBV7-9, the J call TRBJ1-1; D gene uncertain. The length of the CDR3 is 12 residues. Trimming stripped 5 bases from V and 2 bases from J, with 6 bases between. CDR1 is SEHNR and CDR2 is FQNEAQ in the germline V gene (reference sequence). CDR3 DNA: TGTGCCAGCAGCCTCCTTAACACTGAAGCTTTCTTT. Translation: CASSLLNTEAFF.

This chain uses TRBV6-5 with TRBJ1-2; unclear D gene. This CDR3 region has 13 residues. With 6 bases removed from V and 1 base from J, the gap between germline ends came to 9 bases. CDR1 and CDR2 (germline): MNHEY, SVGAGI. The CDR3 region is CASSPTVNYGYTF. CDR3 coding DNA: TGTGCCAGCAGCCCTACAGTTAACTATGGCTACACCTTC.

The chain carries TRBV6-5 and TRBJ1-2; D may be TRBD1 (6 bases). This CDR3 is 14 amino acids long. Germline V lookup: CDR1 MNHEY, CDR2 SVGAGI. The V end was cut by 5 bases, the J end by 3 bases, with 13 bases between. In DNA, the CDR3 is TGTGCCAGCAGTCACCAAGGGGGACACTATGGCTACACCTTC. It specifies CASSHQGGHYGYTF.

The CDR3 bases are TGTGCCAGCACTCCCGGGACTAGCGGGTACGAGCAGTACTTC. It specifies CASTPGTSGYEQYF. The chain has TRBV9 and TRBJ2-7; 12 nucleotides agree with TRBD2. After removal of 6 bases from V and 4 bases from J, the junction contained 5 bases not matched to a gene. Per the germline V gene, CDR1 is SGDLS and CDR2 is YYNGEE. The CDR3 consists of 14 residues.

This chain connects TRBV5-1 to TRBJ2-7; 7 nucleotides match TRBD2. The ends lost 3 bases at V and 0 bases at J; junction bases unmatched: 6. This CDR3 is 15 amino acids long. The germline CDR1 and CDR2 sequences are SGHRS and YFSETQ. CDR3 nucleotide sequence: TGCGCCAGCAGCTCGGAGGCGGGGGACTCCTACGAGCAGTACTTC. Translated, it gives CASSSEAGDSYEQYF.

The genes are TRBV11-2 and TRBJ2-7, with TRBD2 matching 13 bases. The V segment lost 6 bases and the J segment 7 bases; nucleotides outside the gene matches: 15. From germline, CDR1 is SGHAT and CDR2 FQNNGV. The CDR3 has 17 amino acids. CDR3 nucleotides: TGTGCCAGCAGTCCAGGGGAGGGACTAGCGGGGACTCGGGAGCAGTACTTC. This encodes CASSPGEGLAGTREQYF.